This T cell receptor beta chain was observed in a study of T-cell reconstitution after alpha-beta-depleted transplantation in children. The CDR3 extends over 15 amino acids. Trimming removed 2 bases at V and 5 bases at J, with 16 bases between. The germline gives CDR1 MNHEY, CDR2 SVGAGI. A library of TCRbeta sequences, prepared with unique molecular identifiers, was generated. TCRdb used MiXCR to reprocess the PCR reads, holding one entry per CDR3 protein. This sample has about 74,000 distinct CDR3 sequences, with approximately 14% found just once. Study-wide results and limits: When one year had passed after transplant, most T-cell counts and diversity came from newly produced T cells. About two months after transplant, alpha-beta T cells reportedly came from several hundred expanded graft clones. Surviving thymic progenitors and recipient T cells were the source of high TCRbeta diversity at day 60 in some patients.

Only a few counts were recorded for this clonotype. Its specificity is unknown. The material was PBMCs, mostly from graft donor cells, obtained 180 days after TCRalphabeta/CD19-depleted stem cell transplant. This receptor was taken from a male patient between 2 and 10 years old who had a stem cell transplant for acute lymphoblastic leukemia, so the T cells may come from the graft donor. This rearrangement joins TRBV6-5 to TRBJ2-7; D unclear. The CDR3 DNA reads TGTGCCAGCAGTTACAGGTTTTGGTTAGTCGACGAGCAGTACTTC. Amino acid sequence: CASSYRFWLVDEQYF.